This T cell receptor (beta chain) came from a study of cytomegalovirus exposure and HLA in healthy donors. Study summary: An analysis done earlier identified fewer than 140 million unique TCR beta sequences from about 180 million T cells.

The PCR contained 60 Vbeta and 13 Jbeta primers. Only in-frame clones appear in the TCRdb table, and some are missing; sequencing was by immunoSEQ multiplex PCR. The repertoire includes about 130,000 clones, over 75% of them detected once, and about 1.8% sits in the top ten. This clone was detected a few times. Its matching antigen is unknown. The CDR3 extends over 11 amino acids. Germline V gene sequence: CDR1 MNHEY, CDR2 SMNVEV (reference sequence). After removal of 6 bases from V and 8 bases from J, the junction contained 3 bases not matched to a gene. Findings and limits, study-wide: Usually a TCR sequence was rare, but some public TCRs were found in many donors. Further analysis was carried out later, and it showed several of the most significant clusters appearing linked to common viral pathogens.

This receptor was taken from a boy younger than 18 in good health and CMV-seronegative. Sequenced input: PBMCs. The chain employs TRBV27 and TRBJ1-1; 7 nucleotides line up with TRBD1. The CDR3 here is CASSRGTEAFF. The CDR3 DNA sequence: TGTGCCAGCAGCAGGGGGACAGAAGCTTTCTTT.